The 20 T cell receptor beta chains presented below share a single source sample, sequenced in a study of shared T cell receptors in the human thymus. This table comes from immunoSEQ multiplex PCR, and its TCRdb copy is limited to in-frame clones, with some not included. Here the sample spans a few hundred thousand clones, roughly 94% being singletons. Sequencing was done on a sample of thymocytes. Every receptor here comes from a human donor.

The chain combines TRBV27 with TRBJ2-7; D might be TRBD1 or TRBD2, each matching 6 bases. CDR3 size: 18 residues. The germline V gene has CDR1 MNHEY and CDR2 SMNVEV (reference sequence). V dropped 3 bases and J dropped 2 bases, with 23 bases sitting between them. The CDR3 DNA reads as TGTGCCAGCAGTTTGGGAAGGAGGGACAAAAGTAGCGCCTACGAGCAGTACTTC. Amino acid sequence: CASSLGRRDKSSAYEQYF.

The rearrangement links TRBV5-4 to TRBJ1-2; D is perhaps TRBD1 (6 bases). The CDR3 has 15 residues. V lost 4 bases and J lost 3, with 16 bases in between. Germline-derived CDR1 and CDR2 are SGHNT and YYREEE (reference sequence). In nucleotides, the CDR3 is TGTGCCAGCAGCCCAGGGGCGGGGGCAGACTATGGCTACACCTTC. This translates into CASSPGAGADYGYTF.

The CDR3 nucleotides are TGTGCCAGCAGCTTAGGGCACGGGTCACCCCTCCACTTT. As protein: CASSLGHGSPLHF. The rearrangement links TRBV5-6 to TRBJ1-6; D is unresolved. The CDR3 has 13 amino acids. Germline V gene lookup returns CDR1 SGHDT and CDR2 YYEEEE. Trimming shortened V by 2 bases and J by 10 bases, and 10 bases separated the two germline ends.

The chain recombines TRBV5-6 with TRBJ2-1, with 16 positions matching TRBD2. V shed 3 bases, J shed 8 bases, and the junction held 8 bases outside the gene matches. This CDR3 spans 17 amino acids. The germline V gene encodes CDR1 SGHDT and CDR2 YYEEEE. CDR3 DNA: TGTGCCAGCAGCTGGGGACTAGCGGGAGGGGCGCGCGATGAGCAGTTCTTC. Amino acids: CASSWGLAGGARDEQFF. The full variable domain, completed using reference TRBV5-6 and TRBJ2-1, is DAGVTQSPTHLIKTRGQQVTLRCSPKSGHDTVSWYQQALGQGPQFIFQYYEEEERQRGNFPDRFSGHQFPNYSSELNVNALLLGDSALYLCASSWGLAGGARDEQFFGPGTRLTVL.

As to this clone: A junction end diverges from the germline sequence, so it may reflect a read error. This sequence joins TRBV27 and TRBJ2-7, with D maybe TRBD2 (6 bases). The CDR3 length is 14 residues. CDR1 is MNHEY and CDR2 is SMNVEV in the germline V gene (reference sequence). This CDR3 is CASSLSQRAYEQCF. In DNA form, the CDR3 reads TGTGCCAGCAGTTTATCTCAGCGGGCCTACGAGCAGTGCTTC.

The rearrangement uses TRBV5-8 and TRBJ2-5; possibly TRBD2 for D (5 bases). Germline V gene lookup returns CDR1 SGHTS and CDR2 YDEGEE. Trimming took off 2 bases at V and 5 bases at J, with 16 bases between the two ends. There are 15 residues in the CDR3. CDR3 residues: CASSFSGLEPETQYF. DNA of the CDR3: TGTGCCAGCAGCTTCTCTGGACTCGAACCCGAGACCCAGTACTTC.

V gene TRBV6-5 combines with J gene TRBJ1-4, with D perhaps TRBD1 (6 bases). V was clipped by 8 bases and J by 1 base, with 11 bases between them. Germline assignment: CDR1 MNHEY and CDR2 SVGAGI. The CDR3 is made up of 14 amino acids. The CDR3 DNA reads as TGTGCCAGCGGACAACAGGGAACTAATGAAAAACTGTTTTTT. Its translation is CASGQQGTNEKLFF.

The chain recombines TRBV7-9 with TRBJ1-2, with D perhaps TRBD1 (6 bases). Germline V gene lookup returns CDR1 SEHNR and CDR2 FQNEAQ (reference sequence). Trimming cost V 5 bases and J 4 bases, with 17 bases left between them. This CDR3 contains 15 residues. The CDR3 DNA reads TGTGCCAGCAGCCCTCTTTACAGGGCTGGCTATGGCTACACCTTC. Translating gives CASSPLYRAGYGYTF. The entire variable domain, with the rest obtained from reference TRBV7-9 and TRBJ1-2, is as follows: DTGVSQNPRHKITKRGQNVTFRCDPISEHNRLYWYRQTLGQGPEFLTYFQNEAQLEKSRLLSDRFSAERPKGSFSTLEIQRTEQGDSAMYLCASSPLYRAGYGYTFGSGTRLTVV.

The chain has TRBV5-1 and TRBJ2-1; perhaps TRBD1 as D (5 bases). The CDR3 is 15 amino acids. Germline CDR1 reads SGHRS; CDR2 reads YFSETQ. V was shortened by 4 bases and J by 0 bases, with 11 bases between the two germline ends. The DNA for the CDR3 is TGCGCCAGCAGCCCACGACAGAGCTCCTACAATGAGCAGTTCTTC. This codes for CASSPRQSSYNEQFF.

The CDR3 spells CASSPRPEGTEQFF. The CDR3 DNA reads TGTGCCAGCAGCCCACGACCGGAGGGGACTGAGCAGTTCTTC. This chain links TRBV9 with TRBJ2-1, with a tentative D call TRBD2 (6 bases). The germline V gene encodes CDR1 SGDLS and CDR2 YYNGEE. This CDR3 has 14 residues. The V and J ends lost 4 bases and 9 bases respectively, with 17 bases between them.

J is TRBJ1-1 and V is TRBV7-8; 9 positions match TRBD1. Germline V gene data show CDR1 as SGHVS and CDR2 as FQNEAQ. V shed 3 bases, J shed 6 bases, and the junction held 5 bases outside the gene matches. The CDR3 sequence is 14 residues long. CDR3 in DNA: TGTGCCAGCAGCTTTCACAGGGGGCGTCCTGAAGCTTTCTTT. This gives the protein CASSFHRGRPEAFF. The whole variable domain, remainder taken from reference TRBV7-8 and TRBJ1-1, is GAGVSQSPRYKVAKRGQDVALRCDPISGHVSLFWYQQALGQGPEFLTYFQNEAQLDKSGLPSDRFFAERPEGSVSTLKIQRTQQEDSAVYLCASSFHRGRPEAFFGQGTRLTVV.

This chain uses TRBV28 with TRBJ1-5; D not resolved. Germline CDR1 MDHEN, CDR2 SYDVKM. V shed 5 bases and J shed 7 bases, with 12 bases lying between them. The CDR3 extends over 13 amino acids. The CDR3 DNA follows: TGTGCCAGCAGTCCCCGTCTAGGCCAGCCCCAGCATTTT. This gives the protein CASSPRLGQPQHF.

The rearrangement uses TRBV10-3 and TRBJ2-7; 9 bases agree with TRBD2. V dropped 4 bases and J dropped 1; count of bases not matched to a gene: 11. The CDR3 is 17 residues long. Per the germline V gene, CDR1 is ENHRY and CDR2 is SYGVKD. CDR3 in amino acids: CAISVSPLTSGSYEQYF. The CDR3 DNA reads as TGTGCCATCAGTGTAAGTCCCTTGACTAGCGGTTCCTACGAGCAGTACTTC.

The CDR3 reads CASSLGTSGRAWADTQYF. CDR3 in DNA: TGTGCCAGCAGCTTGGGGACTAGCGGGAGGGCATGGGCAGATACGCAGTATTTT. The V gene is TRBV5-6, the J gene TRBJ2-3, with TRBD2 matching over 15 bases. The germline CDR1 and CDR2 sequences are SGHDT and YYEEEE. V shed 0 bases and J 4 bases; nucleotides not matched to a gene: 6. The CDR3 sequence is 18 residues long.

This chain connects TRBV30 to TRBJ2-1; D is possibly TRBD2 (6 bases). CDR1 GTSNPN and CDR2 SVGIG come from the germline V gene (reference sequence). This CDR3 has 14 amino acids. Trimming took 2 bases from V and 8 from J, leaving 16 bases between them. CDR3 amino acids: CAWSNAAGLHEQFF. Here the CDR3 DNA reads TGTGCCTGGAGTAATGCGGCGGGATTGCATGAGCAGTTCTTC. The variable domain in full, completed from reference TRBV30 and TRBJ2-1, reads SQTIHQWPATLVQPVGSPLSLECTVEGTSNPNLYWYRQAAGRGLQLLFYSVGIGQISSEVPQNLSASRPQDRQFILSSKKLLLSDSGFYLCAWSNAAGLHEQFFGPGTRLTVL.

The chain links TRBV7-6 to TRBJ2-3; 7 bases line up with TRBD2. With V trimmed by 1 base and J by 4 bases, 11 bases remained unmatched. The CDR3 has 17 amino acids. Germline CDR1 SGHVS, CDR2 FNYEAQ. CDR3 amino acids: CASSLEVAGVSADTQYF. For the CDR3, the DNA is TGTGCCAGCAGCTTAGAGGTGGCGGGAGTTTCCGCAGATACGCAGTATTTT.

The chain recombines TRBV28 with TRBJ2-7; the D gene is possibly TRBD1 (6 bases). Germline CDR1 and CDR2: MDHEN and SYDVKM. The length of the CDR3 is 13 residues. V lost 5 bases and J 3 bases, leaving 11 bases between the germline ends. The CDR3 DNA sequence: TGTGCCAGCAGTCGCCAGACAGGCTACGAGCAGTACTTC. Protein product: CASSRQTGYEQYF.

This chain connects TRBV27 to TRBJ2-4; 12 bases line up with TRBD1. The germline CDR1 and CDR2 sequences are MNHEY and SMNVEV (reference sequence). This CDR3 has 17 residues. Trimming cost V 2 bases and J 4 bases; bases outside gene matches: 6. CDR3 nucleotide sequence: TGTGCCAGCAGTTTACTGGAGGGACAGGGGGCGAAAAACATTCAGTACTTC. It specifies CASSLLEGQGAKNIQYF.

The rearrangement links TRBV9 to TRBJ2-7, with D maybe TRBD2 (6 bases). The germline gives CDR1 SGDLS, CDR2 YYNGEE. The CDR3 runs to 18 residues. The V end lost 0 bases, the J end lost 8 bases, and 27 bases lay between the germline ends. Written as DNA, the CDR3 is TGTGCCAGCAGCGTAGACCCCTCTCCCGGGACTCATCACACCCAGCAGTACTTC. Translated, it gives CASSVDPSPGTHHTQQYF.

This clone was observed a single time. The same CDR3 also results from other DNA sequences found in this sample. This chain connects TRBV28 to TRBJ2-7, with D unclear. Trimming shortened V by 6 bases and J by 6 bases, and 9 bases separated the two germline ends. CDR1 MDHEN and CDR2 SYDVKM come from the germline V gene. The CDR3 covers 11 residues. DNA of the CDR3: TGTGCCAGCAGAAACCCCCGCGAGCAGTACTTC. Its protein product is CASRNPREQYF.